One and the same sample provided the 28 T cell receptor beta chains below, sequenced in a study of T cell changes during pregnancy in multiple sclerosis. The method was immunoSEQ multiplex PCR; TCRdb's version includes in-frame clones alone and lacks a portion of them. The sample lists 75,000 to 100,000 clones; roughly nine tenths were seen once. Sequenced here: peripheral blood, sampled after pregnancy. All receptors come from a female donor in good health, enrolled as a control in a pregnancy study.

The chain combines TRBV7-8 with TRBJ2-1; 11 bases are a match to TRBD2. The CDR3 is 16 residues long. V shed 5 bases and J 3 bases; nucleotides not matched to a gene: 6. Germline values: CDR1 SGHVS, CDR2 FQNEAQ. CDR3 nucleotide sequence: TGTGCCAGCAGCGTAGGGACTAGCGGAAGCTACAATGAGCAGTTCTTC. The encoded protein is CASSVGTSGSYNEQFF.

The V gene is TRBV5-4, the J gene TRBJ1-1, with D unresolved. V lost 1 base and J 6 bases, leaving 10 bases between the germline ends. The CDR3 spans 13 residues. Germline assignment: CDR1 SGHNT and CDR2 YYREEE (reference sequence). The chain's CDR3 is CASSLSPGPEAFF. Here the CDR3 DNA reads TGTGCCAGCAGCTTGTCCCCGGGTCCTGAAGCTTTCTTT. The full variable domain, its missing parts supplied by reference TRBV5-4 and TRBJ1-1, is ETGVTQSPTHLIKTRGQQVTLRCSSQSGHNTVSWYQQALGQGPQFIFQYYREEENGRGNFPPRFSGLQFPNYSSELNVNALELDDSALYLCASSLSPGPEAFFGQGTRLTVV.

The chain couples TRBV7-6 to TRBJ1-5, with a possible D match to TRBD1 (6 bases). V lost 5 bases to trimming and J lost 9 bases, with 17 bases between them. CDR3 length: 14 amino acids. CDR1 is SGHVS, CDR2 FNYEAQ, per germline. The CDR3 DNA is TGTGCCAGCAGCCGGGAGGGGGGGGGAAGGCCCCAGCATTTT. Amino acid sequence: CASSREGGGRPQHF.

CDR3 DNA: TGTGCCAGCAGCTCGAGTCCGGGACTAGCAATGTCCTACTACGAGCAGTACTTC. Protein sequence: CASSSSPGLAMSYYEQYF. The genes are TRBV7-9 and TRBJ2-7; 9 bases are a match to TRBD2. CDR3 size: 18 residues. CDR1 SEHNR and CDR2 FQNEAQ come from the germline V gene (reference sequence). V was clipped by 4 bases and J by 3 bases; unmatched bases: 16. The whole variable domain, remainder taken from reference TRBV7-9 and TRBJ2-7, is DTGVSQNPRHKITKRGQNVTFRCDPISEHNRLYWYRQTLGQGPEFLTYFQNEAQLEKSRLLSDRFSAERPKGSFSTLEIQRTEQGDSAMYLCASSSSPGLAMSYYEQYFGPGTRLTVT.

V is TRBV15 and J is TRBJ1-1; possibly TRBD1 for D (5 bases). Germline CDR1 reads LNHNV; CDR2 reads YYDKDF (reference sequence). V lost 1 base and J 5 bases, leaving 17 bases between the germline ends. The CDR3 extends over 16 amino acids. CDR3: CATSRAPMSGETEAFF. For the CDR3, the DNA is TGTGCCACCAGCAGAGCCCCTATGTCGGGGGAAACTGAAGCTTTCTTT. Based on the CDR3 plus reference TRBV15 and TRBJ1-1, the full variable domain is DAMVIQNPRYQVTQFGKPVTLSCSQTLNHNVMYWYQQKSSQAPKLLFHYYDKDFNNEADTPDNFQSRRPNTSFCFLDIRSPGLGDTAMYLCATSRAPMSGETEAFFGQGTRLTVV.

The rearrangement joins TRBV6-1 to TRBJ2-7; 9 bases match TRBD1. Per germline, CDR1 MNHNS and CDR2 SASEGT. This CDR3 has 13 residues. V was pared by 7 bases and J by 3 bases, with 4 bases of the junction left unmatched. DNA of the CDR3: TGTGCCAGCACCCGGACAGGGGTCTACGAGCAGTACTTC. Translating it yields CASTRTGVYEQYF.

V is TRBV9 and J is TRBJ2-7, with 9 bases matching TRBD2. J lost 1 base, V lost 0 bases, and 2 bases had no gene match. Per the germline V gene, CDR1 is SGDLS and CDR2 is YYNGEE. This CDR3 is built from 15 residues. The CDR3 here is CASSVGGGVSYEQYF. The CDR3 DNA reads TGTGCCAGCAGCGTAGGCGGGGGGGTATCCTACGAGCAGTACTTC.

This clone was counted once. This chain links TRBV5-1 with TRBJ1-2, with TRBD1 matching 8 bases. The CDR3 runs 15 residues. With 6 bases clipped from V and 8 bases from J, the junction kept 15 bases outside the gene matches. Germline CDR1 and CDR2: SGHRS and YFSETQ. DNA for the CDR3: TGCGCCAGCACCGGAGGGGCAGGGGGCGCGGGAGGCTACACCTTC. Its translation is CASTGGAGGAGGYTF.

The gene calls are TRBV5-8 and TRBJ2-3; 9 positions match TRBD1. The germline V gene has CDR1 SGHTS and CDR2 YDEGEE. This CDR3 region has 15 residues. J was trimmed by 0 bases and V by 3 bases; bases with no gene match: 2. CDR3 sequence: CASSSGQGSTDTQYF. In DNA form, the CDR3 reads TGTGCCAGCAGCTCGGGACAGGGAAGCACAGATACGCAGTATTTT.

This chain uses TRBV27 with TRBJ2-1; D remains unclear. The CDR3 runs to 14 residues. The germline V gene has CDR1 MNHEY and CDR2 SMNVEV (reference sequence). Trimming pared 4 bases from V and 3 bases from J, leaving 10 bases between. CDR3 nucleotide sequence: TGTGCCAGCAGTTCCGATCAGAACTACAATGAGCAGTTCTTC. It yields the protein CASSSDQNYNEQFF.

This clone came up once. The chain has TRBV6-1 and TRBJ1-5, with TRBD1 identical over 8 bases. This CDR3 region has 15 residues. CDR1 and CDR2 (germline): MNHNS, SASEGT. The ends lost 11 bases at V and 2 bases at J; junction bases unmatched: 11. CDR3 residues: CAVHGGQGGNQPQHF. The DNA of the CDR3 is TGTGCCGTCCACGGTGGACAGGGAGGCAATCAGCCCCAGCATTTT.

This clone was observed a single time. The CDR3 sequence: CSAAVGREEYF. CDR3 bases: TGCAGCGCAGCCGTTGGCAGGGAGGAATATTTT. The chain combines TRBV29-1 with TRBJ1-3; weak D call: TRBD1 (5 bases). There are 11 residues in the CDR3. From germline, CDR1 is SQVTM and CDR2 ANQGSEA. The V gene lost 7 bases and the J gene lost 15 bases, with 19 bases spanning the gap.

This clone was found once. The chain joins TRBV5-1 to TRBJ1-2; 8 bases are a match to TRBD1. The trim removed 5 bases at V and 5 bases at J, leaving 5 bases unmatched. There are 13 residues in the CDR3. CDR1 and CDR2 from the germline V gene are SGHRS and YFSETQ. CDR3 residues: CASSQDREYGYTF. DNA of the CDR3: TGCGCCAGCAGTCAGGACAGGGAGTATGGCTACACCTTC.

The chain uses TRBV6-1 and TRBJ2-3, with TRBD1 matching 9 bases. In germline, CDR1 is MNHNS, CDR2 SASEGT. This CDR3 contains 14 residues. Losses at the gene ends were 5 bases for V and 4 bases for J; bases not matched to a gene: 4. The CDR3 DNA is TGTGCCAGCAGTCGGGACAGGGTTTCAGATACGCAGTATTTT. Translated: CASSRDRVSDTQYF.

This chain uses TRBV6-5 with TRBJ2-3, with 9 bases aligning to TRBD1. Per the germline V gene, CDR1 is MNHEY and CDR2 is SVGAGI. Trimming removed 5 bases from V and 6 bases from J; junction bases left unmatched: 6. This CDR3 is 14 amino acids long. CDR3 nucleotide sequence: TGTGCCAGCAGTCGGACAGGGGTGGGGGATACGCAGTATTTT. It encodes CASSRTGVGDTQYF.

V gene TRBV5-1 combines with J gene TRBJ2-5; D gene uncertain. The CDR3 is made up of 13 amino acids. Germline assignment: CDR1 SGHRS and CDR2 YFSETQ. Trimming removed 2 bases from V and 4 bases from J, with 9 bases in between. CDR3 residues: CASSFGVRETQYF. Written as DNA, the CDR3 is TGCGCCAGCAGCTTTGGAGTCAGAGAGACCCAGTACTTC.

The rearrangement uses TRBV19 and TRBJ2-1; TRBD1 agrees at 8 bases. The CDR3 runs to 14 residues. V gave up 6 bases and J gave up 1 base; unmatched junction bases: 2. CDR1 LNHDA and CDR2 SQIVND come from the germline V gene (reference sequence). The chain's CDR3 is CASRTGGSYNEQFF. DNA of the CDR3: TGTGCCAGTAGAACAGGGGGATCCTACAATGAGCAGTTCTTC.

The chain carries TRBV19 and TRBJ2-1; 8 bases match TRBD2. Germline CDR1 and CDR2: LNHDA and SQIVND (reference sequence). The length of the CDR3 is 14 residues. V lost 8 bases, J lost 4 bases, and 7 bases stayed unmatched. CDR3 region: CASDHGGEYNEQFF. CDR3 bases: TGTGCCAGTGACCACGGGGGGGAGTACAATGAGCAGTTCTTC.

The CDR3 nucleotides are TGTGCCAGTAGCCTGGCTAGCGGGAGGGCCAGGAACAATGAGCAGTTCTTC. Amino acid sequence: CASSLASGRARNNEQFF. This chain uses TRBV19 with TRBJ2-1; 12 bases are shared with TRBD2. Per germline, CDR1 LNHDA and CDR2 SQIVND (reference sequence). The CDR3 runs to 17 residues. The ends lost 6 bases at V and 5 bases at J; junction bases unmatched: 11.

The chain carries TRBV15 and TRBJ2-6; D is unclear. V was trimmed by 1 base and J by 2 bases, leaving 6 bases between them. The V gene's germline CDR1 is LNHNV and CDR2 YYDKDF (reference sequence). The CDR3 totals 15 residues. The CDR3 DNA follows: TGTGCCACCAGCAGAGGAGCTGCTGGGGCCAACGTCCTGACTTTC. As protein: CATSRGAAGANVLTF.

The chain has TRBV19 and TRBJ2-7; 9 bases match TRBD1. The germline V gene has CDR1 LNHDA and CDR2 SQIVND (reference sequence). Germline trimming cut 9 bases from V and 6 bases from J; bases unmatched to any gene: 9. The CDR3 length is 13 residues. For the CDR3, the DNA is TGTGCCAGCCGGACAGGGGAGAATGCCGAGCAGTACTTC. This codes for CASRTGENAEQYF.

The rearrangement joins TRBV25-1 to TRBJ2-7; D gene ambiguous. The CDR3 contains 14 residues. The ends were cut back, 4 bases at V and 6 bases at J, with 16 bases in the middle. The germline V gene has CDR1 MGHDK and CDR2 SYGVNS. CDR3 loop: CASSVTMTPSEQYF. The CDR3 nucleotides read TGTGCCAGCAGTGTAACTATGACTCCTTCCGAGCAGTACTTC.

This clone was seen only once. The chain joins TRBV9 to TRBJ1-1; the D is unclear. Trimming pared 0 bases from V and 5 bases from J, leaving 8 bases between. The CDR3 runs 13 residues. Germline CDR1 is SGDLS and CDR2 is YYNGEE. CDR3 protein: CASSVGAGTEAFF. CDR3 DNA sequence: TGTGCCAGCAGCGTAGGTGCGGGAACTGAAGCTTTCTTT.

The chain recombines TRBV7-9 with TRBJ2-1, with no clear D. The V gene's germline CDR1 is SEHNR and CDR2 FQNEAQ (reference sequence). Between the trimmed V and J ends, which lost 7 bases and 7 bases, there was a span of 14 bases. This CDR3 has 13 amino acids. Written as DNA, the CDR3 is TGTGCCAGCACTTTACCCGAGTGGAATGAGCAGTTCTTC. It encodes CASTLPEWNEQFF.

V gene TRBV2 combines with J gene TRBJ2-7; the D is unclear. With 4 bases removed from V and 2 bases from J, the gap between germline ends came to 18 bases. Per the germline V gene, CDR1 is SNHLY and CDR2 is FYNNEI. The CDR3 sequence is 16 residues long. CDR3 nucleotide sequence: TGTGCCAGCAGTGTCGCCGCCCGAAACATCCCCTACGAGCAGTACTTC. Its protein product is CASSVAARNIPYEQYF.

This rearrangement joins TRBV28 to TRBJ1-5; 8 bases are a match to TRBD1. V gave up 7 bases and J gave up 0 bases; unmatched junction bases: 14. Germline-derived CDR1 and CDR2 are MDHEN and SYDVKM. The CDR3 length is 18 residues. The CDR3 DNA follows: TGTGCCAGCACCATCCCGGGACAGGTCACGTATAGCAATCAGCCCCAGCATTTT. It yields the protein CASTIPGQVTYSNQPQHF. The complete variable domain, with remaining parts taken from reference TRBV28 and TRBJ1-5, reads DVKVTQSSRYLVKRTGEKVFLECVQDMDHENMFWYRQDPGLGLRLIYFSYDVKMKEKGDIPEGYSVSREKKERFSLILESASTNQTSMYLCASTIPGQVTYSNQPQHFGDGTRLSIL.

This chain joins TRBV28 and TRBJ2-6, with 7 bases fitting TRBD1. The CDR3 consists of 17 residues. The ends lost 5 bases at V and 0 bases at J; junction bases unmatched: 7. Per the germline V gene, CDR1 is MDHEN and CDR2 is SYDVKM. The CDR3 region is CASSRPGQLSGANVLTF. The CDR3 DNA reads as TGTGCCAGCAGTAGACCGGGACAGCTCTCTGGGGCCAACGTCCTGACTTTC.

The chain is built from TRBV7-8 and TRBJ2-1, with 8 nucleotides matching TRBD2. Germline CDR1 SGHVS, CDR2 FQNEAQ. Trimming took 0 bases from V and 5 from J; bases not matched to a gene: 15. This CDR3 is 19 amino acids long. CDR3 coding DNA: TGTGCCAGCAGCTTAGCGAATCTCCGGCGGGGGGCCTCAGACAATGAGCAGTTCTTC. Its translation: CASSLANLRRGASDNEQFF. Drawing the rest from reference TRBV7-8 and TRBJ2-1, the complete variable domain is GAGVSQSPRYKVAKRGQDVALRCDPISGHVSLFWYQQALGQGPEFLTYFQNEAQLDKSGLPSDRFFAERPEGSVSTLKIQRTQQEDSAVYLCASSLANLRRGASDNEQFFGPGTRLTVL.